Below, 21 T cell receptor beta chains from the same sample are listed, as sequenced in a study of post-analysis software for immune sequencing data. These TCRs' antigens remain unknown. Sequencing libraries made from TCR beta cDNA carried unique molecular identifiers. TCRdb itself ran the PCR reads through MiXCR, one entry per CDR3 protein. The sample holds fewer than 900,000 distinct CDR3 sequences; about 43% are singletons and the top ten take over 4.5%. Findings and limits, study-wide: Controls had lower frequencies than patients of a handful of TRBV segments, which included TRBV5-6, TRBV5-1 and TRBV20-1.

The source material was blood. All receptors derive from a girl under 18 with multiple sclerosis.

This clonotype was observed a handful of times. V is TRBV28 and J is TRBJ2-7; the match to TRBD2 covers 10 bases. Trimming at V came to 5 bases and at J to 0 bases, leaving 4 bases not matched to a gene. CDR3 length: 15 amino acids. Looked up from germline, CDR1 is MDHEN and CDR2 is SYDVKM. CDR3 protein: CASSLAGEGSYEQYF. The CDR3 DNA reads as TGTGCCAGCAGTCTAGCGGGAGAAGGCTCCTACGAGCAGTACTTC.

This clonotype was seen a handful of times. The rearrangement uses TRBV11-1 and TRBJ2-1; perhaps TRBD2 as D (7 bases). The germline gives CDR1 SGHAT, CDR2 FQDESV (reference sequence). The V end was cut by 6 bases, the J end by 3 bases, with 12 bases between. There are 14 residues in the CDR3. CDR3 in DNA: TGTGCCAGCAGGGGGGAGGGGGGCTACAATGAGCAGTTCTTC. As protein: CASRGEGGYNEQFF.

The rearrangement links TRBV18 to TRBJ1-2, with a possible D match to TRBD1 (6 bases). This CDR3 is built from 14 residues. Germline values: CDR1 KGHSH, CDR2 LQKENI. Deletions cut 0 bases from V and 5 bases from J, with 10 bases between. The CDR3 protein is CASSPPDSQYGYTF. CDR3 in DNA: TGTGCCAGCTCACCACCGGACAGTCAATATGGCTACACCTTC. Combining the CDR3 with reference TRBV18 and TRBJ1-2 gives the whole variable domain NAGVMQNPRHLVRRRGQEARLRCSPMKGHSHVYWYRQLPEEGLKFMVYLQKENIIDESGMPKERFSAEFPKEGPSILRIQQVVRGDSAAYFCASSPPDSQYGYTFGSGTRLTVV.

The gene calls are TRBV18 and TRBJ2-7; 7 positions agree with TRBD2. The DNA end lines up better with TRBJ2-5; the J call may be wrong. Looked up from germline, CDR1 is KGHSH and CDR2 is LQKENI. The CDR3 totals 15 residues. The CDR3 DNA reads as TGTGCCAGCTCACCCCGGGGCGGGAGAGAGGAGACCCAGTACTTC. It codes for CASSPRGGREETQYF.

For the CDR3, the DNA is TGTGCCAGCAGCTTTAGGGGGGGAGATCATGACTATGGCTACACCTTC. It encodes CASSFRGGDHDYGYTF. The V and J genes are TRBV7-8 and TRBJ1-2; maybe TRBD1 (6 bases). The V and J ends lost 3 bases and 3 bases respectively, with 17 bases between them. CDR3 length: 16 residues. Germline CDR1 reads SGHVS; CDR2 reads FQNEAQ. The full variable domain, in which reference TRBV7-8 and TRBJ1-2 provide the parts outside the CDR3, is GAGVSQSPRYKVAKRGQDVALRCDPISGHVSLFWYQQALGQGPEFLTYFQNEAQLDKSGLPSDRFFAERPEGSVSTLKIQRTQQEDSAVYLCASSFRGGDHDYGYTFGSGTRLTVV.

The chain couples TRBV12-3 or TRBV12-4 to TRBJ2-2; D gene unclear. The CDR3 totals 14 residues. V shed 2 bases and J shed 6 bases, with 10 bases lying between them. The CDR3 DNA follows: TGTGCCAGCAGTTTATTTGTTAACGCCGGGGAGCTGTTTTTT. Residues: CASSLFVNAGELFF.

The CDR3 sequence: CASSPRDKKNIQYF. As DNA, the CDR3 is TGTGCCAGCAGCCCCCGGGACAAAAAAAACATTCAGTACTTC. The chain uses TRBV7-6 and TRBJ2-4; tentative D call: TRBD1 (6 bases). The CDR3 has 14 amino acids. Trimming shortened V by 5 bases and J by 4 bases, and 12 bases separated the two germline ends. Per the germline V gene, CDR1 is SGHVS and CDR2 is FNYEAQ.

The chain has TRBV7-2 and TRBJ2-7; D not resolved. Trimming left V 5 bases short and J 3 bases short, with 17 bases between. CDR1 is SGHTA, CDR2 FQGNSA, per germline. This CDR3 is 15 amino acids long. The CDR3 is CASSDKPGRLYEQYF. CDR3 sequence (DNA): TGTGCCAGCAGCGATAAACCGGGCAGGCTCTACGAGCAGTACTTC.

This clonotype was found a few times. The V gene is TRBV12-3 or TRBV12-4, the J gene TRBJ2-7, with a weak D call TRBD2 (6 bases). The CDR3 has 15 amino acids. Trimming removed 3 bases from V and 1 base from J, with 13 bases in between. DNA of the CDR3: TGTGCCAGCAGTTTGAGACTAGTCACGTCCTACGAGCAGTACTTC. It is translated as CASSLRLVTSYEQYF.

The table lists this clonotype with a few counts. The J gene is TRBJ1-2, the V gene TRBV18; D not resolved. CDR1 KGHSH and CDR2 LQKENI come from the germline V gene. The length of the CDR3 is 13 residues. Deletions cut 5 bases from V and 8 bases from J, with 15 bases between. CDR3 DNA sequence: TGTGCCAGCTCATCGTCCCCAGGATTCGGCTACACCTTC. It specifies CASSSSPGFGYTF.

This sequence joins TRBV12-3 or TRBV12-4 and TRBJ2-5; no definite D call. V lost 6 bases to trimming and J lost 1 base, with 9 bases between them. The CDR3 length is 13 residues. CDR3 DNA sequence: TGTGCCAGCAGGGCTTTGGGCCAAGAGACCCAGTACTTC. Its translation: CASRALGQETQYF.

Many counts were recorded for this clonotype. V and J are TRBV4-3 and TRBJ2-5; D tentatively fits TRBD1 or TRBD2 (5 bases each). Germline V gene data show CDR1 as LGHNA and CDR2 as YSLEER. The CDR3 runs to 13 residues. Trimming left V 4 bases short and J 5 bases short, with 11 bases between. CDR3 amino acids: CASSPGTRETQYF. The CDR3 DNA sequence: TGCGCCAGCAGCCCCGGGACGAGGGAGACCCAGTACTTC.

J is TRBJ2-1 and V is TRBV6-5; unclear D gene. Trimming took 0 bases from V and 0 from J, leaving 6 bases between them. The CDR3 has 15 amino acids. Per germline, CDR1 MNHEY and CDR2 SVGAGI. This CDR3 is CASSYSESSYNEQFF. As DNA, the CDR3 is TGTGCCAGCAGTTACTCGGAGAGCTCCTACAATGAGCAGTTCTTC.

The chain links TRBV5-1 to TRBJ2-1, with 7 bases matching TRBD2. This CDR3 has 15 amino acids. V dropped 6 bases and J dropped 6; count of bases not matched to a gene: 12. Germline loops: CDR1 SGHRS, CDR2 YFSETQ. CDR3 in DNA: TGCGCCAGCAAGACTGGGGGAGGGGATCTCAATGAGCAGTTCTTC. Translated, it gives CASKTGGGDLNEQFF.

J is TRBJ2-1 and V is TRBV14, with D perhaps TRBD2 (7 bases). Trimming shortened V by 1 base and J by 10 bases, and 14 bases separated the two germline ends. CDR3 length: 14 amino acids. CDR1 is SGHDN, CDR2 FVKESK, per germline. The CDR3 loop reads CASSQGAGDYEQFF. The CDR3 region has the DNA TGTGCCAGCAGCCAAGGAGCAGGGGACTACGAGCAGTTCTTC.

This clonotype showed up just a few times. This chain joins TRBV29-1 and TRBJ2-1; tentatively, D is TRBD2 (9 bases). The germline V gene has CDR1 SQVTM and CDR2 ANQGSEA. The germline V and J ends were trimmed by 1 base and 0 bases, with 25 bases remaining between them. The CDR3 contains 20 residues. CDR3: CSVEGLQGASGASSYNEQFF. The CDR3 DNA sequence: TGCAGCGTTGAAGGATTGCAGGGGGCTAGCGGGGCGAGCTCCTACAATGAGCAGTTCTTC.

The J gene is TRBJ2-1, the V gene TRBV3-1; perhaps TRBD1 as D (6 bases). This CDR3 contains 15 residues. The germline V and J ends were trimmed by 6 bases and 6 bases, with 18 bases remaining between them. Germline-derived CDR1 and CDR2 are LGHDT and YNNKEL (reference sequence). This CDR3 is CASRNPGQGSNEQFF. The CDR3 region has the DNA TGTGCCAGCAGAAACCCGGGACAAGGGTCCAATGAGCAGTTCTTC.

This clonotype has only a few counts. V is TRBV6-1 and J is TRBJ1-1; 9 nucleotides align to TRBD1. Germline CDR1 is MNHNS and CDR2 is SASEGT. Trimming at V came to 5 bases and at J to 5 bases, leaving 6 bases not matched to a gene. There are 14 residues in the CDR3. The CDR3 region is CASSIRDRDTEAFF. The DNA of the CDR3 is TGTGCCAGCAGTATCCGGGACAGGGATACTGAAGCTTTCTTT.

The V and J genes are TRBV20-1 and TRBJ2-1, with no clear D. CDR1 is DFQATT and CDR2 is SNEGSKA in the germline V gene (reference sequence). CDR3 size: 12 residues. V was pared by 3 bases and J by 6 bases, with 9 bases between. The CDR3 DNA follows: TGCAGTGCTAGCCAGGCGACCAATGAGCAGTTCTTC. This codes for CSASQATNEQFF.

CDR3 DNA: TGTGCCAGCAGATCGGGACACCCTCAAGAGACCCAGTACTTC. It is translated as CASRSGHPQETQYF. The V call is TRBV12-3 or TRBV12-4, the J call TRBJ2-5; D may be TRBD1 (6 bases). This CDR3 is built from 14 residues. Trimming pared 6 bases from V and 2 bases from J, leaving 13 bases between.

V and J are TRBV6-5 and TRBJ1-2; 10 nucleotides line up with TRBD1. The trim removed 11 bases at V and 4 bases at J, leaving 16 bases unmatched. Germline V gene lookup returns CDR1 MNHEY and CDR2 SVGAGI. The CDR3 loop spans 16 amino acids. CDR3 sequence reads: CAGNPRQGAPFYGYTF. CDR3 bases: TGTGCCGGCAACCCCCGACAGGGGGCCCCGTTCTATGGCTACACCTTC.